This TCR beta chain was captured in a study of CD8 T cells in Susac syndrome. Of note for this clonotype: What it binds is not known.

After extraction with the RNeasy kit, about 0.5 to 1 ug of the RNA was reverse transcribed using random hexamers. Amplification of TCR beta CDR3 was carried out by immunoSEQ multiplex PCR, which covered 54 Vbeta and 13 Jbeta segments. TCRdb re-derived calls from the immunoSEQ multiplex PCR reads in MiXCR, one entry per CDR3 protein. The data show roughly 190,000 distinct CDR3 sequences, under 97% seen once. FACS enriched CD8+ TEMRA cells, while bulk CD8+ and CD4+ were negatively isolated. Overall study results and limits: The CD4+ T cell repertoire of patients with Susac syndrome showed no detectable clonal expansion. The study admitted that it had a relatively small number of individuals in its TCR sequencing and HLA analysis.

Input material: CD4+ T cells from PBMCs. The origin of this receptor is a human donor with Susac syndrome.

CDR3 residues: CASSSGTRTGELFF. For the CDR3, the DNA is TGTGCCAGCAGTTCCGGGACTAGGACCGGGGAGCTGTTTTTT. V usage is TRBV12-3 or TRBV12-4 and J usage is TRBJ2-2; 8 bases match TRBD2. This CDR3 is built from 14 residues. The J segment lost 5 bases and the V segment lost 4 bases, leaving 3 bases of the junction unmatched.